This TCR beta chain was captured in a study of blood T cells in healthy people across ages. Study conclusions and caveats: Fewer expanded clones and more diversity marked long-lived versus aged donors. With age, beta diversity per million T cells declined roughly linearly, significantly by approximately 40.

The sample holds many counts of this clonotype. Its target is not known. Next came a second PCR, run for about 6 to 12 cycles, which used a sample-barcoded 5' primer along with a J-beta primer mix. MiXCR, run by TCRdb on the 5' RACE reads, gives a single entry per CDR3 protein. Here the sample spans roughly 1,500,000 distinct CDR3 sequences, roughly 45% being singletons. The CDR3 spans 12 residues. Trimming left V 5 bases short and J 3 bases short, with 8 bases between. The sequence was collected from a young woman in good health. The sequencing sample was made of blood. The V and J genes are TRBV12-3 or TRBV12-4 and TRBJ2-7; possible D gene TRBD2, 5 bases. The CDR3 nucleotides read TGTGCCAGCAGTATCGGGGTCTACGAGCAGTACTTC. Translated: CASSIGVYEQYF.